A selection of T cell receptor beta chains follows, all from one sample in a study of blood T cell dynamics during melanoma immunotherapy. Libraries were prepared by immunoSEQ multiplex PCR; TCRdb keeps only in-frame clonotypes and omits some of them. Among some 8,200 clones, more than 75% were seen once, and the ten largest hold approximately 2.2%. This material consisted of blood, taken from a patient treated with checkpoint blockade. These receptors were collected from a human donor with melanoma. The CDR3 runs from the conserved cysteine through the conserved F or W. D genes are given only for firm matches. Clone size, where shown, is once, few, many, or a class for clones that have expanded.

V gene: TRBV18
D gene: .
clone size: few
J gene: TRBJ2-1
CDR3 DNA: TGTGCCAGCTCACCACTCTCCGGGTTGGGACAGTTCTTC
CDR3 protein: CASSPLSGLGQFF

V gene: TRBV7-2
D gene: .
clone size: .
J gene: TRBJ1-2
CDR3 DNA: TGTGCCAGCAGCTTAGCGCTGGGTGGGGTAGGAGACACCTTC
CDR3 protein: CASSLALGGVGDTF

V gene: TRBV18
D gene: .
clone size: .
J gene: TRBJ2-7
CDR3 DNA: TGTGCCAGCTCAGACTCCGGGACTCCATACGAGCAGTACTTC
CDR3 protein: CASSDSGTPYEQYF

V gene: TRBV5-6
D gene: .
clone size: few
J gene: TRBJ2-5
CDR3 DNA: TGTGCCAGCAGCTTGGTAGTGACGGAGGCCCAGTACTTC
CDR3 protein: CASSLVVTEAQYF

V gene: TRBV7-2
D gene: TRBD1
clone size: .
J gene: TRBJ1-2
CDR3 DNA: TGTGCCAGCAGCTTACCCGGACAGGTCCCCCCATATGGCTACACCTTC
CDR3 protein: CASSLPGQVPPYGYTF

V gene: TRBV5-5
D gene: TRBD2
clone size: .
J gene: TRBJ2-7
CDR3 DNA: TGTGCCAGCAGCTTGGAATGGCGGGGGGGTAACCCCTACGAGCAGTACTTC
CDR3 protein: CASSLEWRGGNPYEQYF

V gene: TRBV4-1
D gene: .
clone size: once
J gene: TRBJ2-7
CDR3 DNA: TGCGCCAGCAGCGTGGGGTCGCAAGGAAGCTCCTACGAGCAGTACTTC
CDR3 protein: CASSVGSQGSSYEQYF

V gene: TRBV6-1
D gene: .
clone size: .
J gene: TRBJ1-5
CDR3 DNA: TGTGCCAGCAGTGTGAATGGGTTTCGCAATCAGCCCCAGCATTTT
CDR3 protein: CASSVNGFRNQPQHF

V gene: TRBV27
D gene: .
clone size: .
J gene: TRBJ1-5
CDR3 DNA: TGTGCCAGCAGTTTATCGGGATATCAGCCCCAGCATTTT
CDR3 protein: CASSLSGYQPQHF

V gene: TRBV29-1
D gene: TRBD1
clone size: .
J gene: TRBJ1-1
CDR3 DNA: TGCAGCGTTGGGGACAGGGGGCGAAGTACTGAAGCTTTCTTT
CDR3 protein: CSVGDRGRSTEAFF

V gene: TRBV7-2
D gene: .
clone size: .
J gene: TRBJ1-3
CDR3 DNA: TGTGCCAGCAGCTTAGGAGGCAGGCACTCTGGAAACACCATATATTTT
CDR3 protein: CASSLGGRHSGNTIYF

V gene: TRBV2
D gene: .
clone size: .
J gene: TRBJ1-2
CDR3 DNA: TGTGCCAGCGGGAGGCCGACAGCGGCCTCCTATGGCTACACCTTC
CDR3 protein: CASGRPTAASYGYTF

V gene: TRBV28
D gene: .
clone size: .
J gene: TRBJ1-1
CDR3 DNA: TGTGCCAGCAGTCAAATTCAGGGTGGCACTGAAGCTTTCTTT
CDR3 protein: CASSQIQGGTEAFF

V gene: TRBV27
D gene: TRBD1
clone size: .
J gene: TRBJ2-7
CDR3 DNA: TGTGCCAGCGGCGGGACAGGGTTCTCCTACGAGCAGTACTTC
CDR3 protein: CASGGTGFSYEQYF

V gene: TRBV5-6
D gene: TRBD1
clone size: once
J gene: TRBJ2-7
CDR3 DNA: TGTGCCAGCAGCACAACCGGGACAGGGAGCTACGAGCAGTACTTC
CDR3 protein: CASSTTGTGSYEQYF

V gene: TRBV10-3
D gene: .
clone size: .
J gene: TRBJ2-7
CDR3 DNA: TGTGCCATCAGAGCCGGAATCACCTACGAGCAGTACTTC
CDR3 protein: CAIRAGITYEQYF

V gene: TRBV13
D gene: .
clone size: .
J gene: TRBJ2-6
CDR3 DNA: TGTGCCAGCAGCTTTCAGGTGCCTGGGGCCAACGTCCTGACTTTC
CDR3 protein: CASSFQVPGANVLTF

V gene: TRBV27
D gene: .
clone size: .
J gene: TRBJ2-7
CDR3 DNA: TGTGCCAGCAGTTCGGACACGTTGACCTACGAGCAGTACTTC
CDR3 protein: CASSSDTLTYEQYF

V gene: TRBV29-1
D gene: TRBD1
clone size: .
J gene: TRBJ1-1
CDR3 DNA: TGCAGCGGGGGATCGACAGGGATTGAAGCTTTCTTT
CDR3 protein: CSGGSTGIEAFF

V gene: TRBV5-1
D gene: .
clone size: once
J gene: TRBJ2-7
CDR3 DNA: TGCGCCAGCAGCTTGAGGCCGGCAGCATCCTACGAGCAGTACTTC
CDR3 protein: CASSLRPAASYEQYF

V gene: TRBV28
D gene: TRBD1
clone size: once
J gene: TRBJ1-5
CDR3 DNA: TGTGCCTTACAGGGGGGGAGCAATCAGCCCCAGCATTTT
CDR3 protein: CALQGGSNQPQHF

V gene: TRBV18
D gene: TRBD1
clone size: .
J gene: TRBJ1-1
CDR3 DNA: TGTGCCAGCTCACCTTCCGACAGGAGGGGGCCTGAAGCTTTCTTT
CDR3 protein: CASSPSDRRGPEAFF

V gene: TRBV9
D gene: TRBD1
clone size: .
J gene: TRBJ2-7
CDR3 DNA: TGTGCCAGCAGTTATGGACAGGGCTACGAGCAGTACTTC
CDR3 protein: CASSYGQGYEQYF

V gene: TRBV6-1
D gene: .
clone size: .
J gene: TRBJ1-3
CDR3 DNA: TGTGCCAGCAGGAACAGGGTCTCTGGAAACACCATATATTTT
CDR3 protein: CASRNRVSGNTIYF

V gene: TRBV4-1
D gene: .
clone size: .
J gene: TRBJ1-2
CDR3 DNA: TGCGCCAGCAGCCAAGCCGACCGAGGGACCTATGGCTACACCTTC
CDR3 protein: CASSQADRGTYGYTF

V gene: TRBV9
D gene: TRBD2
clone size: .
J gene: TRBJ2-7
CDR3 DNA: TGTGCCACCCAATTGGGAGCGGGGGCGCGCTACGAGCAGTACTTC
CDR3 protein: CATQLGAGARYEQYF

V gene: TRBV4-2
D gene: TRBD1
clone size: .
J gene: TRBJ1-4
CDR3 DNA: TGTGCCAGCAGCCAAATCGACAGGGGACAGGGGCGAACTAATGAAAAACTGTTTTTT
CDR3 protein: CASSQIDRGQGRTNEKLFF

V gene: TRBV6-7
D gene: .
clone size: few
J gene: TRBJ1-2
CDR3 DNA: TGTGCCAGCAGTTCCCCGGTGGAGGGCTACACCTTC
CDR3 protein: CASSSPVEGYTF

V gene: TRBV9
D gene: .
clone size: .
J gene: TRBJ1-3
CDR3 DNA: TGTGCCAGCAGCGCAACCGCGGGGGGTGGAAACACCATATATTTT
CDR3 protein: CASSATAGGGNTIYF

V gene: TRBV5-1
D gene: TRBD1
clone size: .
J gene: TRBJ1-4
CDR3 DNA: TGCGCCAGCAGCTTGGTGTCAGGGGGAACTAATGAAAAACTGTTTTTT
CDR3 protein: CASSLVSGGTNEKLFF

V gene: TRBV19
D gene: .
clone size: .
J gene: TRBJ1-1
CDR3 DNA: TGTGCCAGTAGTTTCTTCACAGGGCCGAACACTGAAGCTTTCTTT
CDR3 protein: CASSFFTGPNTEAFF

V gene: TRBV27
D gene: .
clone size: .
J gene: TRBJ1-5
CDR3 DNA: TGTGCCAGCAGTTTAGAGGGAGGGGCCCAGCATTTT
CDR3 protein: CASSLEGGAQHF

V gene: TRBV29-1
D gene: TRBD1
clone size: .
J gene: TRBJ1-1
CDR3 DNA: TGCAGCCTACAGGGGACAGGGATGAACACTGAAGCTTTCTTT
CDR3 protein: CSLQGTGMNTEAFF

V gene: TRBV18
D gene: TRBD1
clone size: .
J gene: TRBJ1-1
CDR3 DNA: TGTGCCAGCTCACCACGGACAGGGGTGGACACTGAAGCTTTCTTT
CDR3 protein: CASSPRTGVDTEAFF

V gene: TRBV19
D gene: TRBD1
clone size: .
J gene: TRBJ2-7
CDR3 DNA: TGTGCCAGTAGTTGGGGACAGGGGAGTTACGAGCAGTACTTC
CDR3 protein: CASSWGQGSYEQYF

V gene: TRBV4-3
D gene: TRBD1
clone size: .
J gene: TRBJ1-2
CDR3 DNA: TGCGCCAGCAGCTACAGGGGTTCGAGCGGCTACACCTTC
CDR3 protein: CASSYRGSSGYTF

V gene: TRBV6-5
D gene: .
clone size: .
J gene: TRBJ1-3
CDR3 DNA: TGTGCCACCGAAGACAGCTCTGGAAACACCATATATTTT
CDR3 protein: CATEDSSGNTIYF

V gene: TRBV4-3
D gene: TRBD1
clone size: .
J gene: TRBJ1-2
CDR3 DNA: TGCGCCAGCAGCCCAAGCCGGGACAGGGACTTGGGCTACACCTTC
CDR3 protein: CASSPSRDRDLGYTF

V gene: TRBV19
D gene: .
clone size: .
J gene: TRBJ1-1
CDR3 DNA: TGTGCCAGTGCTATCGACAGGAATATCGCTGAAGCTTTCTTT
CDR3 protein: CASAIDRNIAEAFF

V gene: TRBV11-2
D gene: .
clone size: .
J gene: TRBJ1-3
CDR3 DNA: TGTGCCAGCAGCTTACTCCTCTCTACATCGAATCTAAGAAACACCATATATTTT
CDR3 protein: CASSLLLSTSNLRNTIYF

V gene: TRBV5-1
D gene: TRBD1
clone size: .
J gene: TRBJ2-7
CDR3 DNA: TGCGCCAGCTCCCCCGACAGGGGGCCCTACGAGCAGTACTTC
CDR3 protein: CASSPDRGPYEQYF

V gene: TRBV11-2
D gene: .
clone size: .
J gene: TRBJ1-1
CDR3 DNA: TGTGCCAGCAGCTTCGGACCCACCCGGGACACTGAAGCTTTCTTT
CDR3 protein: CASSFGPTRDTEAFF